The following is a T cell receptor (beta chain) sequence with its context. Antigen unknown. The V end lost 7 bases, the J end lost 7 bases, and 20 bases lay between the germline ends. The CDR3 extends over 14 amino acids. In germline, CDR1 is LNHDA, CDR2 SQIVND (reference sequence). Following 10 days of culture, CD4+ T cells were isolated. IL-2 medium supplanted half the medium on days 3 and 7. The data are from a study of vaccination effects on CD4 cells after COVID-19. The assay was immunoSEQ multiplex PCR, and TCRdb's table has in-frame clones only and misses some. The sample has about 35,000 clones; 68% are singletons.

The TCR was taken from a human donor who received a COVID-19 vaccine. This chain connects TRBV19 to TRBJ2-7; a possible D gene is TRBD1 (6 bases). Sequenced here: CD4+ T cells from PBMCs cultured without peptide, sampled before COVID-19 vaccination. The CDR3 sequence: CASIPKGQYPEQYF. In nucleotides, the CDR3 is TGTGCCAGTATCCCAAAGGGACAATATCCGGAGCAGTACTTC. The variable domain in full, with the rest retrieved from reference TRBV19 and TRBJ2-7, is DGGITQSPKYLFRKEGQNVTLSCEQNLNHDAMYWYRQDPGQGLRLIYYSQIVNDFQKGDIAEGYSVSREKKESFPLTVTSAQKNPTAFYLCASIPKGQYPEQYFGPGTRLTVT.